This T cell receptor beta chain was obtained from a study of T cell repertoires in cytomegalovirus infection. About this clonotype: The antigen remains undetermined.

Trimming took 0 bases from V and 6 from J, leaving 15 bases between them. The CDR3 covers 17 residues. Germline V gene sequence: CDR1 MNHNS, CDR2 SASEGT. Using its own MiXCR run on the reads, TCRdb lists one record per CDR3 protein. The sample has approximately 100,000 distinct CDR3 sequences, less than 55% seen once. The V and J genes are TRBV6-1 and TRBJ1-6, with a possible D match to TRBD1 (5 bases). This specimen consisted of CD8+ T cells from cultured PBMCs, obtained from culture after CMV antigen stimulation. This sequence was found in a human donor in good health (CMV status not recorded). Some clones in this sample may be carry-over from other donors' samples. The CDR3 here is CASSEAWGLQSNSPLHF. The CDR3 DNA follows: TGTGCCAGCAGTGAAGCTTGGGGACTGCAAAGTAATTCACCCCTCCACTTT.